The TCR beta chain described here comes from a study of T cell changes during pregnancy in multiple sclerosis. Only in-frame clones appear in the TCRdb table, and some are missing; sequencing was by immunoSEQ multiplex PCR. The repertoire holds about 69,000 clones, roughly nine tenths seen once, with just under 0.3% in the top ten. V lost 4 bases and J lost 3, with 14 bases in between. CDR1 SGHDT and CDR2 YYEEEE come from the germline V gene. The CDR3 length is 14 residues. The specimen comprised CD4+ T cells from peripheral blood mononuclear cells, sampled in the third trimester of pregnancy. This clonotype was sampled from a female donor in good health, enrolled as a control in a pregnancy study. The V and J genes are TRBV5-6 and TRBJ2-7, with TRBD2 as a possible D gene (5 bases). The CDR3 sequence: CASSSTGILYEQYF. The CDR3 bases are TGTGCCAGCAGCAGCACCGGGATCCTCTACGAGCAGTACTTC. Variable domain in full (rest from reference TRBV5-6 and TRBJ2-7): DAGVTQSPTHLIKTRGQQVTLRCSPKSGHDTVSWYQQALGQGPQFIFQYYEEEERQRGNFPDRFSGHQFPNYSSELNVNALLLGDSALYLCASSSTGILYEQYFGPGTRLTVT.